Shown below are 10 T cell receptor beta chains from a single sample sequenced in a study of blood T cell repertoires in COVID-19. TCRdb's copy holds only in-frame clones and misses some; the assay was immunoSEQ multiplex PCR. The table shows around 450,000 clones, with about 89% occurring only once. The sequencing input was peripheral blood. These receptors all stem from a woman aged 30 to 39 with acute or convalescent COVID-19.

The chain links TRBV4-2 to TRBJ1-3; D uncertain. The CDR3 length is 18 residues. The V end lost 0 bases, the J end lost 0 bases, and 15 bases lay between the germline ends. CDR1 and CDR2 from the germline V gene are LGHNA and YNFKEQ. CDR3 sequence (DNA): TGTGCCAGCAGCCAAGAGAGTTTCGCGGTCGGCTCTGGAAACACCATATATTTT. This codes for CASSQESFAVGSGNTIYF.

The V and J genes are TRBV4-1 and TRBJ1-2; D not certain. The CDR3 extends over 14 amino acids. The germline CDR1 and CDR2 sequences are MGHRA and YSYEKL. V gave up 1 base and J gave up 3 bases, with 9 bases separating them. This CDR3 reads CASSQAGLDYGYTF. The CDR3 coding sequence is TGCGCCAGCAGCCAAGCGGGGTTGGACTATGGCTACACCTTC.

Turning to this clone: It is unclear where the CDR3 begins or ends on the DNA, so no DNA is shown, and the CDR3 is as TCRdb lists it. The V call is TRBV5-5, the J call TRBJ1-2; TRBD1 is the table's D call and was not checked against the DNA. Counting both end residues, the CDR3 totals 16 amino acids. Germline CDR1 SGHKS, CDR2 YYEKEE (reference sequence). The CDR3 loop is CASILTFGHRVSGYTF.

The chain uses TRBV5-8 and TRBJ2-7; TRBD1 agrees at 7 bases. The J segment lost 3 bases and the V segment lost 5 bases, leaving 14 bases of the junction unmatched. This CDR3 is 16 amino acids long. Germline V gene sequence: CDR1 SGHTS, CDR2 YDEGEE. DNA for the CDR3: TGTGCCAGCAGTCGAGAACAGGGGCGGTGGATCTACGAGCAGTACTTC. It specifies CASSREQGRWIYEQYF. Based on the CDR3 plus reference TRBV5-8 and TRBJ2-7, the full variable domain is EAGVTQSPTHLIKTRGQQATLRCSPISGHTSVYWYQQALGLGLQFLLWYDEGEERNRGNFPPRFSGRQFPNYSSELNVNALELEDSALYLCASSREQGRWIYEQYFGPGTRLTVT.

The CDR3 bases are TGCGCCAGCAGCCCCCGCCGGGGGGGCTCCTACAATGAGCAGTTCTTC. Protein product: CASSPRRGGSYNEQFF. The rearrangement links TRBV4-1 to TRBJ2-1; 8 bases agree with TRBD2. The CDR3 runs 16 residues. V gave up 4 bases and J gave up 0 bases; unmatched junction bases: 5. The germline gives CDR1 MGHRA, CDR2 YSYEKL.

This sequence joins TRBV6-5 and TRBJ2-3, with D maybe TRBD2 (6 bases). The CDR3 totals 15 residues. Trimming stripped 2 bases from V and 5 bases from J, with 14 bases between. The V gene's germline CDR1 is MNHEY and CDR2 SVGAGI. The CDR3 loop is CASSYGGLAGDTQYF. The CDR3 region has the DNA TGTGCCAGCAGTTACGGGGGACTGGCAGGAGATACGCAGTATTTT.

The rearrangement links TRBV5-1 to TRBJ2-7, with TRBD2 identical over 8 bases. This CDR3 is built from 15 residues. V lost 4 bases and J lost 6; bases outside the gene matches: 12. CDR1 and CDR2 from the germline V gene are SGHRS and YFSETQ. CDR3 nucleotides: TGCGCCAGCAGCCTTACAGCGGGGGTCCTTGGCGAGCAGTACTTC. This encodes CASSLTAGVLGEQYF.

The chain employs TRBV11-2 and TRBJ2-5; unclear D gene. The DNA end lines up better with TRBJ2-7; the J call may be wrong. Germline assignment: CDR1 SGHAT and CDR2 FQNNGV. The CDR3 is made up of 14 amino acids. The CDR3 spells CASSRALPPYEQYF. The CDR3 DNA follows: TGTGCCAGCAGCAGAGCACTCCCACCTTACGAGCAGTACTTC.

J is TRBJ1-1 and V is TRBV6-6, with 11 bases lining up with TRBD1. The V gene end was trimmed by 5 bases and the J gene end by 1 base; junction bases not matched to a gene: 18. From germline, CDR1 is MNHNY and CDR2 SVGAGI (reference sequence). This CDR3 is built from 20 residues. Here the CDR3 DNA reads TGTGCCAGCAGTCGCCATGCGGACAGGGGGCTTATAGCCCGGAACACTGAAGCTTTCTTT. The encoded protein is CASSRHADRGLIARNTEAFF.

The J gene is TRBJ2-1, the V gene TRBV3-1 (or the pseudogene TRBV3-2), with 8 bases that match TRBD2. Germline CDR1 reads LGHDT; CDR2 reads YNNKEL (reference sequence). With V trimmed by 4 bases and J by 8 bases, 22 bases remained unmatched. There are 19 residues in the CDR3. The CDR3 protein is CASSPHTRKGQAGGDEQFF. The CDR3 DNA is TGTGCCAGCAGCCCCCACACCCGTAAGGGGCAGGCCGGGGGGGATGAGCAGTTCTTC.